This T cell receptor (beta chain) was retrieved from a study of blood T cell repertoires in COVID-19. About the research overall: The United States, Italy and Spain were the sources of the acute and convalescent COVID-19 samples. T cells, B-cell-depleted T cells, or PBMCs provided the cDNA or gDNA that served as material.

Per the original data handling: The assay estimated nucleated cells by amplifying reference gene primers. Data came from immunoSEQ multiplex PCR; TCRdb stores just in-frame clones and leaves some out. V and J calls and clone size are those listed in that table; D and trimming were worked out from the DNA. The repertoire holds about 22,000 clones, with roughly 84% as singletons. V shed 1 base and J 7 bases; nucleotides not matched to a gene: 9. Germline lookup yields CDR1 SGHTA and CDR2 FQGTGA. The CDR3 covers 16 residues. This chain uses TRBV7-3 with TRBJ2-1, with 8 bases lining up with TRBD2. The specimen was peripheral blood. The TCR originated in a man in his 70s with acute or convalescent COVID-19. This CDR3 reads CASSLMGAGVGNEQFF. The CDR3 DNA follows: TGTGCCAGCAGCTTAATGGGAGCGGGAGTTGGGAATGAGCAGTTCTTC.